A selection of T cell receptor beta chains follows, all from one sample in a study of long-term antiretroviral therapy in people with HIV. The assay was immunoSEQ multiplex PCR, and TCRdb's table has in-frame clones only and misses some. The table records tens of thousands of clones, around 80% of them present only once. This specimen consisted of unsorted PBMCs, obtained 0.8 years after starting antiretroviral therapy. The receptors shown here come from a young woman with HIV. Both conserved end residues are part of each CDR3. Each record gives: CDR3 protein, J gene, V gene.

CASSPRRTGTGKSTDTQYF TRBJ2-3 TRBV11-2
CASSTGRDEKLFF TRBJ1-4 TRBV18
CASSLTTSNTGELFF TRBJ2-2 TRBV7-2
CATSSERVSYEQYF TRBJ2-7 TRBV15
CASSQDRSSGSDEQFF TRBJ2-1 TRBV4-2
CASSPGTSGYNEQFF TRBJ2-1 TRBV5-6
CASRTSGASSYNEQFF TRBJ2-1 TRBV25-1
CASRGYGQGDSYEQYF TRBJ2-7 TRBV19
CASSLDRGGNQPQHF TRBJ1-5 TRBV11-2
CASSDGQGGAEAFF TRBJ1-1 TRBV28
CASSIRTSGGFTDTQYF TRBJ2-3 TRBV7-9
CATSRDRGAGEKLFF TRBJ1-4 TRBV15
CAISEIDRVDEQFF TRBJ2-1 TRBV10-3
CASYTGLAGGPTGELFF TRBJ2-2 TRBV2